This T cell receptor (beta chain) comes out of a study of blood T cell repertoires in COVID-19 (dated by TCRdb to 2019 to 2021). With regard to the full study: Samples from collaborators originated in the United States, Italy and Spain and spanned both the acute and convalescent phases of COVID-19. The repertoires were made available in a free public database intended to serve as a resource for research on the immune response to SARS-CoV-2. The material from the prospective study consisted of cDNA or gDNA derived from T cells, B-cell-depleted T cells, or PBMCs. Subjects who had been exposed to COVID-19, were actively infected with it, or had recovered from it provided the deeply sampled blood TCRbeta repertoires that made up the dataset. Where available, HLA class I and class II types were taken from metadata supplied by the sample provider and were not determined by assay-based typing. The samples were drawn from two sources: the first 160 participants of the ongoing ImmuneRACE study, and 1,000 to 1,500 subjects contributed by 6 global collaborators. Nearly every sample came with metadata listing a de-identified subject ID, COVID-19 status, age in years and sex.

The immunoSEQ Assay, a bias-controlled multiplex PCR, was used to amplify TCRbeta CDR3 regions from genomic DNA. For the original study's pipeline: Within the assay, amplification of reference gene primers was used to estimate how many nucleated cells each sample contained. To quantify the absolute abundance of each unique TCRbeta CDR3 rearrangement, sequence reads were collapsed and filtered. For each sample, productive Simpson clonality was calculated as the square root of Simpson's diversity index across productive rearrangements. Not all clones reach the TCRdb copy of this immuneACCESS table, which keeps in-frame sequences only. Checked studies attribute under half of the gap to unresolved V genes and leave the rest unexplained. D and trimming were read from the DNA, whereas the V and J calls and clone size are those reported in that table. The table for this sample lists about 430,000 clones; about 88% of them were counted only once. The biggest ten clones account for 1.4% of the sample.

Overall results and qualifications from the work: How much clinical and demographic metadata was included differed by source and by participant, and the metadata was provided uncurated.

Enrolling through a virtual design, the prospective study's participants ranged in age from about 18 to 89 years and lived across some 23 United States geographic areas. In the prospective study, cohorts were assigned on the basis of participant-reported clinical history obtained from a screening survey and a study questionnaire. Exposed participants had been in contact, within 2 weeks of entering the study, with a person who had a PCR-confirmed or clinician-diagnosed case of COVID-19. In the prospective study, whole blood, serum and a nasopharyngeal or oropharyngeal swab were collected from each participant by mobile phlebotomists. Prospective study participants could optionally give additional blood draws and questionnaires over a roughly 2-month period. Blood samples from the prospective study were shipped frozen or at room temperature prior to DNA extraction. With regard to this clone: The target of this receptor is not known. Base quality data are lacking; no much larger clone is found one base away.

Trimmed from V: 4 bases; trimmed from J: 5 bases; junction bases lacking a gene match: 11. Per the germline V gene, SGHRS is the CDR1 and YFSETQ is the CDR2. Inclusive of the bounding cysteine and phenylalanine, the CDR3 is 16 residues long. Only the CDR3 DNA stays, 48 bases, in frame from base 1. This TCR came from a woman younger than 30 who had been exposed to COVID-19. Sequenced sample: PBMCs or T cells enriched from blood (not recorded which). The receptor chain draws on TRBV5-1 and TRBJ2-5; 10 middle bases align to TRBD1. The CDR3 is CASSEGGTGAGETQYF. In nucleotide form, the sequence is TGCGCCAGCAGCGAGGGCGGGACAGGGGCCGGGGAGACCCAGTACTTC.